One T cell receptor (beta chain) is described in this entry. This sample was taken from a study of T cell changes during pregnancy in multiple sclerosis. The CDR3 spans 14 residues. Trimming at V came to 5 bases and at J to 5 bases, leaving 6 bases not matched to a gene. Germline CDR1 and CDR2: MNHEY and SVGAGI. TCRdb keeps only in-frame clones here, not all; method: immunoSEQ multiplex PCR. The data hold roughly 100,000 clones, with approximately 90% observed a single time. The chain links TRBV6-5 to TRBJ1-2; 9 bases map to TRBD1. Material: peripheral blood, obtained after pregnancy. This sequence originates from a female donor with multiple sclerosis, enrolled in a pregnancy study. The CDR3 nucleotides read TGTGCCAGCAGTGCTGACAGGGGGGGATATGGCTACACCTTC. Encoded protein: CASSADRGGYGYTF.